These T cell receptor beta chains were read from a single sample in a study of STAT5B mutations in CD4+ large granular lymphocyte leukemia. The method was immunoSEQ multiplex PCR; TCRdb's version includes in-frame clones alone and lacks a portion of them. The sample includes about 50,000 clones, approximately 84% of them seen just once. Sequenced: CD4+ T cells from blood buffy coats. These receptors originate from a human donor in good health. Both conserved end residues are part of each CDR3. D genes are given only for firm matches. Expanded clones are given a class, and other clones once, few, many or no size at all.

CDR3 protein	CDR3 DNA	J gene	CDR3 length	clone size	D gene	V gene
CASSAAGGWDEQYF	TGTGCCAGCAGCGCGGCTGGGGGCTGGGACGAGCAGTACTTC	TRBJ2-7	14	.	.	TRBV5-4
CASQTGGHSPLHF	TGTGCCAGCCAAACAGGGGGACATTCACCCCTCCACTTT	TRBJ1-6	13	.	TRBD1	TRBV28
CATQEGYEQYF	TGTGCCACCCAGGAGGGGTACGAGCAGTACTTC	TRBJ2-7	11	.	.	TRBV10-3
CASTRQASLGLTTEAFF	TGTGCCAGCACCAGGCAGGCGTCGCTGGGGCTTACCACTGAAGCTTTCTTT	TRBJ1-1	17	.	.	TRBV11-2
CASSLMTVPRTQYF	TGTGCCAGCAGTTTAATGACGGTCCCTCGCACCCAGTACTTC	TRBJ2-5	14	.	.	TRBV28
CASSLTGANTEAFF	TGTGCCAGCAGCTTAACCGGGGCGAACACTGAAGCTTTCTTT	TRBJ1-1	14	.	.	TRBV7-3
CASSLGDRYSNQPQHF	TGCGCCAGCAGCTTGGGGGACAGGTATAGCAATCAGCCCCAGCATTTT	TRBJ1-5	16	.	TRBD1	TRBV5-1
CASSLDVGDHEQFF	TGTGCCAGCAGCTTAGATGTCGGGGACCATGAGCAGTTCTTC	TRBJ2-1	14	.	.	TRBV7-6
CASSAKTSRVSTDTQYF	TGTGCCAGCAGCGCTAAGACCTCTAGAGTCAGCACAGATACGCAGTATTTT	TRBJ2-3	17	.	.	TRBV9
CASSVYSGRSDEQFF	TGTGCCAGCAGCGTATATAGCGGGAGGAGCGATGAGCAGTTCTTC	TRBJ2-1	15	.	TRBD2	TRBV9
CASSEPGPKNIQYF	TGTGCCAGCAGTGAACCGGGACCCAAAAACATTCAGTACTTC	TRBJ2-4	14	.	.	TRBV25-1
CASSSIAGGLYEQYF	TGTGCCAGCAGCTCAATAGCGGGAGGGCTGTACGAGCAGTACTTC	TRBJ2-7	15	.	TRBD2	TRBV5-4
CASSIPTGETYEQYF	TGTGCCAGCAGTATACCGACAGGCGAGACCTACGAGCAGTACTTC	TRBJ2-7	15	.	.	TRBV6-6
CASSPSRTGQGETQYF	TGTGCCAGCAGCCCTAGTAGGACAGGGCAAGGGGAGACCCAGTACTTC	TRBJ2-5	16	.	TRBD1	TRBV7-3
CSVGGQDGNTIYF	TGCAGCGTCGGTGGACAGGATGGAAACACCATATATTTT	TRBJ1-3	13	few	TRBD1	TRBV29-1
CASSYDRDQPQHF	TGTGCCAGCAGCTACGACAGGGATCAGCCCCAGCATTTT	TRBJ1-5	13	.	TRBD1	TRBV5-8
CASGEYGYTF	TGTGCCAGCGGGGAGTATGGCTACACCTTC	TRBJ1-2	10	.	.	TRBV28
CASSQGGGSGELFF	TGCGCCAGCAGCCAAGGGGGGGGCTCCGGGGAGCTGTTTTTT	TRBJ2-2	14	once	.	TRBV4-1
CASSFQVSQPQHF	TGTGCCAGCAGCTTCCAGGTCAGTCAGCCCCAGCATTTT	TRBJ1-5	13	.	.	TRBV5-4
CASSLGIGEQYF	TGTGCCAGCAGCTTAGGTATAGGCGAGCAGTACTTC	TRBJ2-7	12	.	.	TRBV7-2
CASSERSDTLYGYTF	TGTGCCAGCAGTGAACGGTCGGACACCCTCTATGGCTACACCTTC	TRBJ1-2	15	.	.	TRBV2
CASSRDRGWNTGELFF	TGTGCCAGTAGTAGGGACAGGGGGTGGAACACCGGGGAGCTGTTTTTT	TRBJ2-2	16	.	TRBD1	TRBV19
CASSSTGRSSGNTIYF	TGTGCCAGTAGTTCGACAGGTCGAAGCTCTGGAAACACCATATATTTT	TRBJ1-3	16	.	.	TRBV19
CASSWEKTDTQYF	TGTGCCAGCAGTTGGGAAAAGACAGATACGCAGTATTTT	TRBJ2-3	13	.	.	TRBV6-6
CASSLPGRLPAEQYF	TGTGCCAGCAGCCTCCCGGGGAGGCTACCGGCCGAGCAGTACTTC	TRBJ2-7	15	.	.	TRBV5-4
CASSEWGGFTEAFF	TGTGCCAGCAGTGAATGGGGGGGCTTCACTGAAGCTTTCTTT	TRBJ1-1	14	.	.	TRBV6-1
CASSLVLAGGAKNIQYF	TGTGCCAGCAGCTTGGTATTAGCGGGGGGAGCCAAAAACATTCAGTACTTC	TRBJ2-4	17	.	TRBD2	TRBV5-6
CASRRRGGNTIYF	TGTGCCAGCAGGAGAAGAGGAGGAAACACCATATATTTT	TRBJ1-3	13	.	.	TRBV9
CASSGRQAVQYF	TGTGCCAGCAGCGGACGACAGGCCGTCCAGTACTTC	TRBJ2-5	12	.	.	TRBV7-8
CASSYSRSGYEQYF	TGTGCCAGCAGTTACTCGAGAAGCGGTTACGAGCAGTACTTC	TRBJ2-7	14	.	.	TRBV6-5
CASSLGDSIQETQYF	TGCGCCAGCAGCTTGGGAGACAGCATACAAGAGACCCAGTACTTC	TRBJ2-5	15	once	.	TRBV5-1
CASSGMGGPQPQHF	TGTGCCAGCAGCGGGATGGGGGGCCCTCAGCCCCAGCATTTT	TRBJ1-5	14	.	.	TRBV5-5
CASRTQLLSNQPQHF	TGTGCCAGCAGGACACAGTTGCTTAGCAATCAGCCCCAGCATTTT	TRBJ1-5	15	.	.	TRBV2
CASSPLLGAFNEQFF	TGTGCCAGCAGCCCGCTCTTAGGAGCTTTCAATGAGCAGTTCTTC	TRBJ2-1	15	once	.	TRBV11-2
CAWTPEGYSNQPQHF	TGTGCCTGGACCCCTGAGGGGTATAGCAATCAGCCCCAGCATTTT	TRBJ1-5	15	.	.	TRBV30
CASSYRGSTVSGNTIYF	TGTGCCAGCAGCTACAGGGGGTCGACAGTCTCTGGAAACACCATATATTTT	TRBJ1-3	17	.	TRBD1	TRBV9
CASRGQENEKLFF	TGTGCCAGCAGGGGACAGGAGAATGAAAAACTGTTTTTT	TRBJ1-4	13	once	TRBD1	TRBV6-5
CASNRGVSNQPQHF	TGTGCCAGCAACCGAGGGGTCAGCAATCAGCCCCAGCATTTT	TRBJ1-5	14	once	.	TRBV28
CASMEGDLEAFF	TGTGCCAGCATGGAAGGGGATCTTGAAGCTTTCTTT	TRBJ1-1	12	.	.	TRBV28
CATSREGGGTEAFF	TGTGCCACCAGCAGAGAGGGAGGGGGGACTGAAGCTTTCTTT	TRBJ1-1	14	.	.	TRBV15
CASSLDGVHEQFF	TGTGCCAGCAGCCTAGACGGGGTACATGAGCAGTTCTTC	TRBJ2-1	13	.	.	TRBV28
CASSEEGPTYGYTF	TGTGCCAGCAGTGAGGAAGGGCCGACTTATGGCTACACCTTC	TRBJ1-2	14	few	.	TRBV6-1